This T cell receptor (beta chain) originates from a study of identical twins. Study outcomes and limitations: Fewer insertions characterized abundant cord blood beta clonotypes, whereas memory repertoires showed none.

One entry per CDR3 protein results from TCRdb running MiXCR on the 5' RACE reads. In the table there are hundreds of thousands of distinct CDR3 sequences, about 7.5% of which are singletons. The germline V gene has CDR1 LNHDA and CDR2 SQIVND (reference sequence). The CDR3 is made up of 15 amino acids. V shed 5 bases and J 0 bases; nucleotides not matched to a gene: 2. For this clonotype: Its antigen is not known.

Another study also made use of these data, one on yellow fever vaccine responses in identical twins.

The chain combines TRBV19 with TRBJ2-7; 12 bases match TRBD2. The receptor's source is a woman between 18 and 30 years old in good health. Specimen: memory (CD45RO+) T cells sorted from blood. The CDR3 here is CASSWTSGISYEQYF. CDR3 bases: TGTGCCAGTAGTTGGACTAGCGGGATCTCCTACGAGCAGTACTTC.